These 25 T cell receptor beta chains share one sample of origin, sequenced in a study of blood T cells in healthy people across ages. It was with a sample-barcoded 5' primer and a J-beta primer mix that a second PCR of about 7 to 12 cycles was run. TCRdb re-called the 5' RACE reads with MiXCR, one entry per CDR3 protein. The sample yields 1.5 million to 2 million distinct CDR3 sequences, around 50% seen once. Sequenced: blood. All receptors derive from a woman aged 40 to 50 in good health.

The chain joins TRBV20-1 to TRBJ2-5; 9 bases line up with TRBD1. The assigned J gene may be wrong: the sequence end matches TRBJ2-7 better. Germline CDR1 is DFQATT and CDR2 is SNEGSKA (reference sequence). The CDR3 is 12 amino acids. CDR3 loop: CSAEGQGSEQYF. In DNA form, the CDR3 reads TGCAGTGCGGAAGGACAGGGGTCCGAGCAGTACTTC.

The chain uses TRBV7-9 and TRBJ1-5, with D uncertain. The CDR3 length is 11 residues. Trimming cost V 2 bases and J 6 bases, with 2 bases left between them. CDR1 SEHNR and CDR2 FQNEAQ come from the germline V gene (reference sequence). CDR3 sequence reads: CASSLFQPQHF. DNA for the CDR3: TGTGCCAGCAGCTTATTTCAGCCCCAGCATTTT.

The J gene is TRBJ2-1, the V gene TRBV12-3 or TRBV12-4; TRBD1 matches at 7 bases. There are 17 residues in the CDR3. V shed 5 bases and J 3 bases; nucleotides not matched to a gene: 13. The CDR3: CASSPPQTGKNYNEQFF. CDR3 in DNA: TGTGCCAGCAGTCCTCCGCAGACAGGGAAAAACTACAATGAGCAGTTCTTC.

Of note for this clonotype: The junction does not match germline at one end; this may be a read error. This chain links TRBV2 with TRBJ2-1; D not resolved. There are 15 residues in the CDR3. Germline loops: CDR1 SNHLY, CDR2 FYNNEI. In DNA form, the CDR3 reads TGTACCAGCAGTCCAACATTGAGCTCCTACAATGAGCAGTTCTTC. It codes for CTSSPTLSSYNEQFF.

The V gene is TRBV6-1, the J gene TRBJ2-2; D gene unclear. Germline V gives CDR1 MNHNS, CDR2 SASEGT. The CDR3 is 14 amino acids. Trimming removed 7 bases from V and 4 bases from J, with 13 bases in between. The CDR3 loop is CASTPLWSTGELFF. Written as DNA, the CDR3 is TGTGCCAGCACACCCTTGTGGAGCACCGGGGAGCTGTTTTTT.

V gene TRBV6-2 or TRBV6-3 combines with J gene TRBJ2-3; D tentatively fits TRBD1 or TRBD2 (5 bases each). This CDR3 has 13 amino acids. The V end lost 7 bases, the J end lost 2 bases, and 10 bases lay between the germline ends. From germline, CDR1 is MNHEY and CDR2 SVGEGT. In DNA, the CDR3 is TGTGCCAGCACCCCAGGGACCACAGATACGCAGTATTTT. Protein: CASTPGTTDTQYF.

This clonotype came up a few times. J is TRBJ2-7 and V is TRBV6-2 or TRBV6-3, with D unclear. CDR3 length: 16 residues. The V gene's germline CDR1 is MNHEY and CDR2 SVGEGT. Trimming left V 2 bases short and J 0 bases short, with 14 bases between. The CDR3 DNA follows: TGTGCCAGCAGTTACGATCGGGTGCTAAGCTCCTACGAGCAGTACTTC. It specifies CASSYDRVLSSYEQYF.

This chain connects TRBV28 to TRBJ2-5, with unresolved D. The CDR3 covers 13 residues. Germline assignment: CDR1 MDHEN and CDR2 SYDVKM. V was cut by 3 bases and J by 10 bases, with 15 bases left in between. The CDR3 is CASSFNILGGQYF. The CDR3 nucleotides read TGTGCCAGCAGTTTCAACATACTCGGTGGCCAGTACTTC. The full variable domain, completed using reference TRBV28 and TRBJ2-5, is DVKVTQSSRYLVKRTGEKVFLECVQDMDHENMFWYRQDPGLGLRLIYFSYDVKMKEKGDIPEGYSVSREKKERFSLILESASTNQTSMYLCASSFNILGGQYFGPGTRLLVL.

This chain connects TRBV11-3 to TRBJ2-1; D remains ambiguous. Germline V CDR1 and CDR2: SGHNT, YENEEA. The CDR3 consists of 16 residues. V gave up 1 base and J gave up 0 bases, with 10 bases separating them. The DNA for the CDR3 is TGTGCCAGCAGCTTAGGGGGTCAAGTCTCCTACAATGAGCAGTTCTTC. Translating it yields CASSLGGQVSYNEQFF.

This clonotype turned up a few times. The chain links TRBV4-1 to TRBJ2-4, with 9 bases that match TRBD1. Germline loops: CDR1 MGHRA, CDR2 YSYEKL. Trimming cost V 2 bases and J 3 bases; bases outside gene matches: 8. The CDR3 totals 17 residues. CDR3 bases: TGCGCCAGCAGCCAACTGGACAGGGGAGTTGTCAAAAACATTCAGTACTTC. It specifies CASSQLDRGVVKNIQYF.

This chain links TRBV29-1 with TRBJ2-7; D may match TRBD1 or TRBD2 (6 bases each). V lost 3 bases and J lost 7, with 13 bases in between. The CDR3 runs to 12 residues. From germline, CDR1 is SQVTM and CDR2 ANQGSEA. The CDR3 is CSVDGTGREQYF. CDR3 sequence (DNA): TGCAGCGTTGACGGTACAGGGAGGGAGCAGTACTTC.

The chain uses TRBV7-2 and TRBJ1-1, with D perhaps TRBD1 (5 bases). CDR1 SGHTA and CDR2 FQGNSA come from the germline V gene. V dropped 5 bases and J dropped 4 bases, with 14 bases sitting between them. This CDR3 contains 14 residues. As DNA, the CDR3 is TGTGCCAGCAGCCTTTCAGGGAGGAGCACTGAAGCTTTCTTT. Its protein is CASSLSGRSTEAFF.

This clonotype came up a few times. The chain recombines TRBV20-1 with TRBJ2-1; D not resolved. The CDR3 runs to 14 residues. With 5 bases removed from V and 1 base from J, the gap between germline ends came to 12 bases. Germline V CDR1 and CDR2: DFQATT, SNEGSKA (reference sequence). The CDR3 here is CSALSGPSYNEQFF. Here the CDR3 DNA reads TGCAGTGCTCTTTCGGGCCCTTCCTACAATGAGCAGTTCTTC.

Comments on this clonotype: Its ends do not fully match the called genes, so a read error is possible. V is TRBV6-2 or TRBV6-3 and J is TRBJ2-1, with TRBD2 matching over 13 bases. There are 17 residues in the CDR3. From germline, CDR1 is MNHEY and CDR2 SVGEGT. The CDR3 loop is CVSSYPLTSGGAYEQFF. In DNA form, the CDR3 reads TGTGTCAGCAGTTACCCCCTCACTAGCGGGGGGGCCTATGAGCAGTTCTTC.

The V gene is TRBV4-2, the J gene TRBJ2-3; the D gene is possibly TRBD2 (5 bases). Germline V lookup: CDR1 LGHNA, CDR2 YNFKEQ. With 2 bases removed from V and 2 bases from J, the gap between germline ends came to 26 bases. There are 20 residues in the CDR3. CDR3 sequence reads: CASSQLVLGLAGLDTDTQYF. CDR3 coding DNA: TGTGCCAGCAGCCAATTAGTTCTTGGGCTAGCTGGCCTCGACACAGATACGCAGTATTTT.

The gene calls are TRBV28 and TRBJ1-1, with D uncertain. V was trimmed by 6 bases and J by 0 bases, leaving 14 bases between them. This CDR3 spans 15 amino acids. CDR1 is MDHEN, CDR2 SYDVKM, per germline. The CDR3 DNA is TGTGCCAGCAGCCCTACGATGGCGGTGAACACTGAAGCTTTCTTT. Amino acids: CASSPTMAVNTEAFF.

This clonotype was recorded many times. J is TRBJ2-3 and V is TRBV7-2; the D is unclear. Trimming removed 1 base at V and 0 bases at J, with 8 bases between. This CDR3 is built from 15 residues. Germline assignment: CDR1 SGHTA and CDR2 FQGNSA. The CDR3 sequence: CASSLVGLSTDTQYF. The CDR3, as DNA: TGTGCCAGCAGCTTAGTTGGCCTTAGCACAGATACGCAGTATTTT.

Only a few counts were recorded for this clonotype. The V and J genes are TRBV6-5 and TRBJ2-3; 9 bases line up with TRBD2. Trimming at V came to 4 bases and at J to 8 bases, leaving 1 base not matched to a gene. The length of the CDR3 is 12 residues. The germline V gene has CDR1 MNHEY and CDR2 SVGAGI. The CDR3 coding sequence is TGTGCCAGCAGTTTTAGCGGGAGTACGCAGTATTTT. Translated: CASSFSGSTQYF.

The chain links TRBV20-1 to TRBJ2-5; perhaps TRBD1 as D (6 bases). The ends were cut back, 6 bases at V and 5 bases at J, with 19 bases in the middle. The CDR3 has 14 residues. Germline CDR1 and CDR2: DFQATT and SNEGSKA (reference sequence). CDR3 nucleotides: TGCAGTGCCCGGGGACAACCGAAAAAGGAGACCCAGTACTTC. Its translation is CSARGQPKKETQYF.

The V and J genes are TRBV20-1 and TRBJ2-5; D gene uncertain. V was trimmed by 1 base and J by 1 base, leaving 7 bases between them. The CDR3 has 13 amino acids. The germline V gene has CDR1 DFQATT and CDR2 SNEGSKA (reference sequence). The CDR3 protein is CSARVAAQETQYF. CDR3 in DNA: TGCAGTGCTAGAGTGGCAGCCCAAGAGACCCAGTACTTC.

The V gene is TRBV4-1, the J gene TRBJ2-1; 8 bases agree with TRBD1. The CDR3 covers 16 residues. The J segment lost 7 bases and the V segment lost 4 bases, leaving 12 bases of the junction unmatched. Per germline, CDR1 MGHRA and CDR2 YSYEKL. Here the CDR3 DNA reads TGCGCCAGCAGCCCAGCAGGGGGCCAGGTTGGGAATGAGCAGTTCTTC. Residues: CASSPAGGQVGNEQFF.

This clonotype was counted only a few times. This rearrangement joins TRBV20-1 to TRBJ1-2; D is unresolved. The CDR3 covers 13 residues. V was shortened by 3 bases and J by 5 bases, with 13 bases between the two germline ends. CDR1 is DFQATT, CDR2 SNEGSKA, per germline (reference sequence). The CDR3: CSARPELGYGYTF. In DNA form, the CDR3 reads TGCAGTGCTAGGCCCGAGTTGGGGTATGGCTACACCTTC.

The chain links TRBV15 to TRBJ1-2; D not certain. V was trimmed by 1 base and J by 2 bases, leaving 11 bases between them. CDR1 LNHNV and CDR2 YYDKDF come from the germline V gene (reference sequence). The CDR3 consists of 15 residues. In DNA form, the CDR3 reads TGTGCCACCAGCAGAGTTCCGGGAGAGAACTATGGCTACACCTTC. Translated, it gives CATSRVPGENYGYTF.

This clonotype has only a few counts. The chain is built from TRBV4-3 and TRBJ2-3; 9 bases fit TRBD1. Germline V gene lookup returns CDR1 LGHNA and CDR2 YSLEER. J gave up 4 bases and V 3 bases, and 11 bases lay outside the gene matches. This CDR3 has 17 amino acids. The DNA for the CDR3 is TGCGCCAGCAGCCAGAAAACTCGGGACAGGGTCCCAGATACGCAGTATTTT. Its protein is CASSQKTRDRVPDTQYF.

This clonotype appeared a few times. V and J are TRBV29-1 and TRBJ2-7, with 7 nucleotides matching TRBD1. Germline V CDR1 and CDR2: SQVTM, ANQGSEA. The CDR3 extends over 13 amino acids. Trimming cost V 7 bases and J 0 bases; bases outside gene matches: 6. CDR3 amino acids: CSAWTGSSYEQYF. The CDR3 DNA is TGCAGCGCGTGGACAGGTAGCTCCTACGAGCAGTACTTC.